This is a list of T cell receptor beta chains from one sample in a study of T-cell reconstitution after alpha-beta-depleted transplantation in children. TCRdb re-derived calls from the PCR reads in MiXCR, one entry per CDR3 protein. This sample has 250,000 to 350,000 distinct CDR3 sequences, with more than 9% found just once. This sample comprised PBMCs from the stem cell graft donor, obtained from the stem cell graft. The receptor set was obtained from a human donor who donated a stem cell graft to a child with SCID. Both conserved end residues are part of each CDR3. A D gene is named only where the DNA matches it firmly. The size entry is marked missing in some rows and otherwise reads once, few, many or a size class.

TRBD1,TRBJ2-7,TRBV4-1,NA,CASSLTGDEQYF
NA,TRBJ2-7,TRBV20-1,many,CSAIRQEGYEQYF
NA,TRBJ1-1,TRBV4-1,few,CASSQVEGINTEAFF
TRBD2,TRBJ2-1,TRBV7-9,NA,CASRGGGTPDNEQFF
NA,TRBJ1-6,TRBV7-2,many,CASSLGTYNSPLHF
NA,TRBJ2-3,TRBV13,NA,CASSPRPGSADTQYF
NA,TRBJ2-1,TRBV2,many,CASSEGRVNEQFF
NA,TRBJ1-1,TRBV27,few,CASSFSGLTEAFF
NA,TRBJ2-2,TRBV5-1,NA,CASSETVPTGELFF
NA,TRBJ1-4,TRBV10-3,few,CAISAGGTNEKLFF
NA,TRBJ1-6,TRBV20-1,few,CSARNSEYNSPLHF
TRBD2,TRBJ2-1,TRBV9,NA,CASEPGLGYEQFF
TRBD1,TRBJ2-3,TRBV20-1,NA,CSARALGTGGDTQYF
NA,TRBJ2-1,TRBV13,many,CASSLGEGTHNEQFF
NA,TRBJ2-3,TRBV5-1,few,CASSSQGFHTDTQYF
TRBD1,TRBJ1-2,TRBV6-1,NA,CASSLGTGLLGYTF
TRBD1,TRBJ1-1,TRBV4-1,many,CASSPTTGIRTNTEAFF
TRBD2,TRBJ2-4,TRBV12-3/TRBV12-4,few,CASSTGTSGQQYF
NA,TRBJ1-2,TRBV6-2/TRBV6-3,NA,CASSLSGIYGYTF
NA,TRBJ1-4,TRBV20-1,NA,CSARDPRGGEKLFF
NA,TRBJ1-3,TRBV20-1,many,CSARPTTGSGNTIYF
NA,TRBJ2-5,TRBV11-2,NA,CASSSTTSSGPQETQYF
TRBD1,TRBJ1-5,TRBV20-1,few,CSARGQGNNQPQHF
NA,TRBJ1-5,TRBV6-1,NA,CASRASVGDQPQHF
NA,TRBJ2-5,TRBV20-1,many,CSAREAQETQYF
NA,TRBJ1-3,TRBV12-3/TRBV12-4,few,CASSFGGSENTIYF
NA,TRBJ1-1,TRBV12-3/TRBV12-4,many,CASRVFPHTEAFF
NA,TRBJ1-1,TRBV10-1,NA,CASSKGHTEAFF
NA,TRBJ2-7,TRBV6-5,few,CASSSHSDYEQYF
TRBD2,TRBJ2-3,TRBV7-9,NA,CAIIGLARGTDTQYF
TRBD1,TRBJ2-7,TRBV7-9,NA,CASSSQGAQYEQYF
NA,TRBJ2-1,TRBV3-1,NA,CACSQDLGSRSNEQFF
NA,TRBJ1-1,TRBV29-1,NA,CSGRGEVNEAFF
TRBD2,TRBJ2-7,TRBV20-1,few,CSAGDGTNYEQYF
NA,TRBJ2-1,TRBV6-5,many,CASSYSPRVYNEQFF
NA,TRBJ1-1,TRBV7-9,few,CASSTGQVEAFF
NA,TRBJ1-3,TRBV12-3/TRBV12-4,few,CASRAVSGNTIYF
NA,TRBJ2-2,TRBV7-3,NA,CASRVTGTSNTGELFF
NA,TRBJ2-1,TRBV20-1,few,CSASDNEQFF
NA,TRBJ1-1,TRBV20-1,few,CSARDQVHSEAFF
TRBD1,TRBJ2-7,TRBV4-2,few,CASSQEGDRGNYEQYF
NA,TRBJ2-5,TRBV7-9,many,CASSPGAGQTQYF
TRBD1,TRBJ2-7,TRBV5-5,NA,CASNLWDRSYEQYF
NA,TRBJ1-1,TRBV5-1,few,CASSLGGNLNTEAFF
NA,TRBJ2-2,TRBV10-3,NA,CAISELDNTGELFF
TRBD1,TRBJ1-2,TRBV7-9,NA,CASSSQGDRVGYTF
NA,TRBJ2-4,TRBV7-8,few,CASSEQSGNIQYF
NA,TRBJ1-1,TRBV5-1,few,CASSLWFAGSDPEAFF
NA,TRBJ1-2,TRBV9,NA,CASSGYEDLNYGYTF
NA,TRBJ2-7,TRBV4-1,NA,CASSQETPHEQYF
NA,TRBJ1-2,TRBV9,many,CASSVAGRDYGYTF
NA,TRBJ1-5,TRBV12-3/TRBV12-4,NA,CASSPAGINQPQHF
NA,TRBJ1-2,TRBV7-9,few,CASSSLIDDYGYTF
NA,TRBJ2-2,TRBV10-3,NA,CAISVTTANTGELFF
NA,TRBJ1-6,TRBV7-3,NA,CASSLWVSNSPLHF